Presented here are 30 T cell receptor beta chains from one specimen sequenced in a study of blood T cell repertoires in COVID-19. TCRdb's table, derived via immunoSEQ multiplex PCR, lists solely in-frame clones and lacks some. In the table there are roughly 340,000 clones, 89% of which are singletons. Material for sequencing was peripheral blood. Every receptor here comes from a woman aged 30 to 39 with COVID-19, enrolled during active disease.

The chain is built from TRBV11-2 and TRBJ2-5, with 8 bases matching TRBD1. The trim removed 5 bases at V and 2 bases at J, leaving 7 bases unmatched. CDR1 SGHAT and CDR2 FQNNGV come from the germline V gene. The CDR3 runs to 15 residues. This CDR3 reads CASSRGTGGQETQYF. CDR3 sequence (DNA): TGTGCCAGCAGCAGAGGGACAGGTGGGCAAGAGACCCAGTACTTC.

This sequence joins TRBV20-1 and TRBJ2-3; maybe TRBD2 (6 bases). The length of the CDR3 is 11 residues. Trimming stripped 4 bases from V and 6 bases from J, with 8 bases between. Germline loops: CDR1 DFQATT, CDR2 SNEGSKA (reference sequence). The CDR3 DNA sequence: TGCAGTGCTACAAGCGGGGATACGCAGTATTTT. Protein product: CSATSGDTQYF.

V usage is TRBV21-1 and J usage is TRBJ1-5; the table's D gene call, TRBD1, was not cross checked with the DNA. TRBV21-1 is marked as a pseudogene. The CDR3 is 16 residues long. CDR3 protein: CASSEKGDRFNQPQHF. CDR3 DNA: TGTGCCAGCAGCGAAAAGGGGGACAGGTTCAATCAGCCCCAGCATTTT.

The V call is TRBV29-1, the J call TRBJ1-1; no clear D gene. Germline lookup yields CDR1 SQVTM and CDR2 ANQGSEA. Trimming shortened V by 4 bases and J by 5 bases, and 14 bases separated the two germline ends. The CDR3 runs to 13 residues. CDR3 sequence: CSVVRELRTEAFF. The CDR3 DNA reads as TGCAGCGTTGTTAGAGAGTTGAGGACTGAAGCTTTCTTT.

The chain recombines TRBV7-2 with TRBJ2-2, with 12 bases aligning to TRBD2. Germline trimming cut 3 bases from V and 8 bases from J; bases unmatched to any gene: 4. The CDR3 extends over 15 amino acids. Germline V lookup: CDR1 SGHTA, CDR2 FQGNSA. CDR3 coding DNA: TGTGCCAGCAGCTTTGGGCTAGCGGGAGGGGGGGAGCTGTTTTTT. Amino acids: CASSFGLAGGGELFF.

Here the CDR3 reads CASSITGDTYEQYF. CDR3 coding DNA: TGCGCCAGCAGCATAACGGGGGATACCTACGAGCAGTACTTC. The chain joins TRBV5-1 to TRBJ2-7; a weak D match, TRBD2 (6 bases). Between the trimmed V and J ends, which lost 4 bases and 2 bases, there was a span of 13 bases. The germline V gene has CDR1 SGHRS and CDR2 YFSETQ. This CDR3 contains 14 residues.

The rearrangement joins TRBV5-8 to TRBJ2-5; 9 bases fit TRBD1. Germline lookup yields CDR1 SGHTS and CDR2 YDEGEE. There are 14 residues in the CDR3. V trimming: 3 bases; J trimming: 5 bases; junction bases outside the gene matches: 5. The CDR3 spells CASSSRTGEETQYF. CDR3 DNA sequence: TGTGCCAGCAGCTCGCGGACAGGGGAGGAGACCCAGTACTTC.

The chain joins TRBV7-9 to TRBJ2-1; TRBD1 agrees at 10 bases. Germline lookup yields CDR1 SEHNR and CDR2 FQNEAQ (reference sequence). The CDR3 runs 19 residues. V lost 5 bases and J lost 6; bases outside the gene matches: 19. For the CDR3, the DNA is TGTGCCAGCAGCACGAGGGGTCCCCGGGGGACAGGGGCCCCCAATGAGCAGTTCTTC. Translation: CASSTRGPRGTGAPNEQFF.

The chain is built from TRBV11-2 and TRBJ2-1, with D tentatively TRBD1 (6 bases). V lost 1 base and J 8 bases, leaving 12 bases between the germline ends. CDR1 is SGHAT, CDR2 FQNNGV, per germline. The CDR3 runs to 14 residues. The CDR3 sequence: CASSLVGGGDEQFF. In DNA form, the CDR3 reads TGTGCCAGCAGCTTAGTTGGGGGCGGCGATGAGCAGTTCTTC. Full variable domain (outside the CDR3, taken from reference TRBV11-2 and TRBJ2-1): EAGVAQSPRYKIIEKRQSVAFWCNPISGHATLYWYQQILGQGPKLLIQFQNNGVVDDSQLPKDRFSAERLKGVDSTLKIQPAKLEDSAVYLCASSLVGGGDEQFFGPGTRLTVL.

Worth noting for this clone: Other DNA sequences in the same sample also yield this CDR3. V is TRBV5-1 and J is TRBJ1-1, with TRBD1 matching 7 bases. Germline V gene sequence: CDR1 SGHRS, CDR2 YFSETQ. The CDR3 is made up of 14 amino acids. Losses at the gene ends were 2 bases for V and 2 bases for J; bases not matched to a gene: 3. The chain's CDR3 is CASSLDRANTEAFF. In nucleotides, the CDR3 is TGCGCCAGCAGCTTAGACAGGGCTAACACTGAAGCTTTCTTT.

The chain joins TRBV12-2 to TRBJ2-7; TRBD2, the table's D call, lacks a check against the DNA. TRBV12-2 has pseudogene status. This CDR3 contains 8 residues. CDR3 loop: CASRLVRV. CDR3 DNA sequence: TGTGCAAGTCGCTTAGTGCGCGTC.

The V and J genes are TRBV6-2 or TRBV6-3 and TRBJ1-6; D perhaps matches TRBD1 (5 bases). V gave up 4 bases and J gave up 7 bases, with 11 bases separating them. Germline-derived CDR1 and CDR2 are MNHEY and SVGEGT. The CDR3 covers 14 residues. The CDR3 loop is CASSWGGGNSPLHF. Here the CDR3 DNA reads TGTGCCAGCAGTTGGGGCGGTGGAAATTCACCCCTCCACTTT.

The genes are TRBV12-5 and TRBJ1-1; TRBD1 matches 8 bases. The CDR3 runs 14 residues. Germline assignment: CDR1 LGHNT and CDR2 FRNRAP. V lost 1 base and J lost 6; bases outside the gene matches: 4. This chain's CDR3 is CASGLGQGRAEAFF. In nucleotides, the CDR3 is TGTGCTAGTGGTTTGGGACAGGGGAGGGCTGAAGCTTTCTTT.

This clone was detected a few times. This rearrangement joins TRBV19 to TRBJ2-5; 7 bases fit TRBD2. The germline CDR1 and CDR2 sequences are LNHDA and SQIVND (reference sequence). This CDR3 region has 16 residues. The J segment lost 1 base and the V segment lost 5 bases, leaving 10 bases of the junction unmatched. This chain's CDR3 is CASSSPLRGGQETQYF. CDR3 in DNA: TGTGCCAGTAGTTCCCCTCTTCGCGGGGGCCAAGAGACCCAGTACTTC.

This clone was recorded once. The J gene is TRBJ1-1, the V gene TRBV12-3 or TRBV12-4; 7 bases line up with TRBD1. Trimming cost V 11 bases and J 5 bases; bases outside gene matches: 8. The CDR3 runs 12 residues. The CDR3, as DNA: TGTGCCGGACCAACCAGGGGGACTGAAGCTTTCTTT. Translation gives CAGPTRGTEAFF.

Here the CDR3 reads CASSSGTGLKAHYGYTF. The CDR3 DNA follows: TGTGCCAGCAGCTCCGGGACAGGGTTAAAGGCCCACTATGGCTACACCTTC. The rearrangement links TRBV2 to TRBJ1-2; 9 positions match TRBD1. The V gene end was trimmed by 6 bases and the J gene end by 3 bases; junction bases not matched to a gene: 14. This CDR3 region has 17 residues. Germline-derived CDR1 and CDR2 are SNHLY and FYNNEI.

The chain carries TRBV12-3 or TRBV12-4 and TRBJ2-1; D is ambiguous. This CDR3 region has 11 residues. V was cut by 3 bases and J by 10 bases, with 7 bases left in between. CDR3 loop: CASSFLGEQFF. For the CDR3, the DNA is TGTGCCAGCAGTTTTCTAGGAGAGCAGTTCTTC.

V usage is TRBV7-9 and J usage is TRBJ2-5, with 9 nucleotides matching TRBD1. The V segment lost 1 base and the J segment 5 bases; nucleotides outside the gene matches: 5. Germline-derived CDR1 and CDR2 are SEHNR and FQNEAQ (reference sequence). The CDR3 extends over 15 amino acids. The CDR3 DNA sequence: TGTGCCAGCAGCTTAGTGGGACAGGGCACCGAGACCCAGTACTTC. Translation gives CASSLVGQGTETQYF.

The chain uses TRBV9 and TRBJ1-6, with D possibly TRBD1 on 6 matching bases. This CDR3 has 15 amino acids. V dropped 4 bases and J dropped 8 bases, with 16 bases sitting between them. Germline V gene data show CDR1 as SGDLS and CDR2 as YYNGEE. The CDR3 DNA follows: TGTGCCAGCAGCATTCTGGACAGCCAGGATTCACCCCTCCACTTT. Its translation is CASSILDSQDSPLHF.

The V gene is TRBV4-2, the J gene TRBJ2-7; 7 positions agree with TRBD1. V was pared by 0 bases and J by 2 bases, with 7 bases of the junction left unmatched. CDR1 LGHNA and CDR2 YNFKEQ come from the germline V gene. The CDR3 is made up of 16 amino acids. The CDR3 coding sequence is TGTGCCAGCAGCCAAGATTGGCCAGGGGGAACCTACGAGCAGTACTTC. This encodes CASSQDWPGGTYEQYF.

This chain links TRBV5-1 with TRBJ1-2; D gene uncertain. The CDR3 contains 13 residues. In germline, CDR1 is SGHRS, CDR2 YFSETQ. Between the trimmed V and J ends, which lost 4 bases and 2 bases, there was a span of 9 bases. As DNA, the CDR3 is TGCGCCAGCAGCCCGGCGGCGAACTATGGCTACACCTTC. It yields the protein CASSPAANYGYTF. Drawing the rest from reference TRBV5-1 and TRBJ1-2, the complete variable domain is KAGVTQTPRYLIKTRGQQVTLSCSPISGHRSVSWYQQTPGQGLQFLFEYFSETQRNKGNFPGRFSGRQFSNSRSEMNVSTLELGDSALYLCASSPAANYGYTFGSGTRLTVV.

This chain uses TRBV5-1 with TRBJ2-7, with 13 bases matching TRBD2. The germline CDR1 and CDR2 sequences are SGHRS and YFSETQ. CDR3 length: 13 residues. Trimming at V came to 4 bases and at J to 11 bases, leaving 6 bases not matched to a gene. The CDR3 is CASSPGTSGDEYF. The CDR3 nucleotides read TGCGCCAGCAGCCCGGGGACTAGCGGGGACGAGTACTTC.

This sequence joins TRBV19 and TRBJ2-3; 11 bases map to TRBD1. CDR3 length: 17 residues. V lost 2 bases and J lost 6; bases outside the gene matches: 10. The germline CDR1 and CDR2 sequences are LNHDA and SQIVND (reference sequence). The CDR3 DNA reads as TGTGCCAGTAGTATACAGGTTGGACAGGGGGCTGGGGATACGCAGTATTTT. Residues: CASSIQVGQGAGDTQYF.

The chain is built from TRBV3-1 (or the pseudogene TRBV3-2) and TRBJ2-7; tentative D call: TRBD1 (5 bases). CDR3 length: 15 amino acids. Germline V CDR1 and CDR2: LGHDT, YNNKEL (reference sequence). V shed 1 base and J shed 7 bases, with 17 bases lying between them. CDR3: CASSQGRQGRGEQYV. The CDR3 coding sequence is TGTGCCAGCAGCCAAGGTCGCCAGGGAAGGGGAGAGCAGTACGTC.

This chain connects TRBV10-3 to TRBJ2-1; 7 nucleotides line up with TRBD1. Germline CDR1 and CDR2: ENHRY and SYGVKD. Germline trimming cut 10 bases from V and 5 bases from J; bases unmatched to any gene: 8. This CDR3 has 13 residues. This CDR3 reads CATGTAADNEQFF. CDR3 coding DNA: TGTGCCACTGGGACAGCGGCAGACAATGAGCAGTTCTTC.

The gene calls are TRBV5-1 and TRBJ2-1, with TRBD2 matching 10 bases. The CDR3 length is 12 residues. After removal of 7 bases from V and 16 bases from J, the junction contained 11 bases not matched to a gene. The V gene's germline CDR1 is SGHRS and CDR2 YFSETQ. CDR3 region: CASGIEREGSFF. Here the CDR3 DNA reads TGCGCCAGCGGGATAGAGCGGGAGGGTTCCTTCTTC.

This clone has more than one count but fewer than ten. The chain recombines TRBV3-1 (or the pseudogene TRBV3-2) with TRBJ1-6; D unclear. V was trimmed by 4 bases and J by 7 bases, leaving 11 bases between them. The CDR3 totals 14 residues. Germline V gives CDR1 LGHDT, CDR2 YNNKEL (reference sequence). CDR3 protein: CASSPVGTNSPLHF. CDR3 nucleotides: TGTGCCAGCAGCCCAGTTGGTACCAATTCACCCCTCCACTTT.

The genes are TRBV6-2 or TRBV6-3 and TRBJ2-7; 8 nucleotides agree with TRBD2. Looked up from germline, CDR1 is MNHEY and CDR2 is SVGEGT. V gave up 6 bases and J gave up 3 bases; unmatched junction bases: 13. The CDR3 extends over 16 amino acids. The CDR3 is CASSPNPLAALYEQYF. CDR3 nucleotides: TGTGCCAGCAGCCCAAACCCACTAGCGGCCCTCTACGAGCAGTACTTC.

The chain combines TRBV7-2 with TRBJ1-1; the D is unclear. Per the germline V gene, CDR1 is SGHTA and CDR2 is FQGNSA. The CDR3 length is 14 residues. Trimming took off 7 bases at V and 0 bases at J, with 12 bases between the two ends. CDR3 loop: CASTHDGVNTEAFF. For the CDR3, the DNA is TGTGCCAGCACTCACGACGGGGTGAACACTGAAGCTTTCTTT.

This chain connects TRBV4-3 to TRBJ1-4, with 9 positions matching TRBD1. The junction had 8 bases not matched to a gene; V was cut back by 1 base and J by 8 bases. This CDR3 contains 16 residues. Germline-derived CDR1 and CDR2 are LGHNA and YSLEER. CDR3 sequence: CASSQAKGQGFEKLFF. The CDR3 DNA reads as TGCGCCAGCAGCCAAGCAAAAGGACAGGGGTTCGAAAAACTGTTTTTT.